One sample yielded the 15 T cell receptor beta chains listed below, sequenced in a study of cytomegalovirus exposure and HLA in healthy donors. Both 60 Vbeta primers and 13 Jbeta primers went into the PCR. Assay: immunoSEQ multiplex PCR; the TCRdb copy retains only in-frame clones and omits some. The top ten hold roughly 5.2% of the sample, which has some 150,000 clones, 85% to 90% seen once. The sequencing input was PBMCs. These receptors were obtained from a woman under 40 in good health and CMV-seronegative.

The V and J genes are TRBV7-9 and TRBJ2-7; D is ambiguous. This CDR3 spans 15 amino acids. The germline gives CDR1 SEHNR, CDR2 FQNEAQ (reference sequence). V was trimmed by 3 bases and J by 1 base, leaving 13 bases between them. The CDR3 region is CASSFTGVRSYEQYF. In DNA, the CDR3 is TGTGCCAGCAGCTTCACGGGTGTGCGGTCCTACGAGCAGTACTTC.

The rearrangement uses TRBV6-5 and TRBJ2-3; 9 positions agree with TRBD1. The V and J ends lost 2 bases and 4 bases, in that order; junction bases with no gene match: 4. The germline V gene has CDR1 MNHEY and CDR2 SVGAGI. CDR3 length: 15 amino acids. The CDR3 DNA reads TGTGCCAGCAGTTACCTCACAGGGGGCTCAGATACGCAGTATTTT. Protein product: CASSYLTGGSDTQYF.

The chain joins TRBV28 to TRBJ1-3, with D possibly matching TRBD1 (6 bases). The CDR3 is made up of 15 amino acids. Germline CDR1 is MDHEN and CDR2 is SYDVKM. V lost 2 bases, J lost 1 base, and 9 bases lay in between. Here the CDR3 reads CASSLGTSSGNTIYF. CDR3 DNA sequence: TGTGCCAGCAGTTTAGGGACATCATCTGGAAACACCATATATTTT.

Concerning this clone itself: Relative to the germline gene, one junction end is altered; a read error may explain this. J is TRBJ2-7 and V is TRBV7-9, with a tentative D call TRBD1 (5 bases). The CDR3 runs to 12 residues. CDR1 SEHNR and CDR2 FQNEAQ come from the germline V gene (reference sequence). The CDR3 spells CSSSRGASGQYF. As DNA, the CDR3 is TGTTCCAGCAGTAGGGGCGCGTCAGGCCAGTACTTC. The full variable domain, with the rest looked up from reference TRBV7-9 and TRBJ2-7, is DTGVSQNPRHKITKRGQNVTFRCDPISEHNRLYWYRQTLGQGPEFLTYFQNEAQLEKSRLLSDRFSAERPKGSFSTLEIQRTEQGDSAMYLCSSSRGASGQYFGPGTRLTVT.

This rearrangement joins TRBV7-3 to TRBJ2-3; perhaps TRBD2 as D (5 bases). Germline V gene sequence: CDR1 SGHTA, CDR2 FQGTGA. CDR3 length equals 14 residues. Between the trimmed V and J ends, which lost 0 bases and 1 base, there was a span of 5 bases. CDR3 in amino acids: CASSLTSGTDTQYF. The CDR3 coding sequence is TGTGCCAGCAGCTTAACTAGCGGCACAGATACGCAGTATTTT.

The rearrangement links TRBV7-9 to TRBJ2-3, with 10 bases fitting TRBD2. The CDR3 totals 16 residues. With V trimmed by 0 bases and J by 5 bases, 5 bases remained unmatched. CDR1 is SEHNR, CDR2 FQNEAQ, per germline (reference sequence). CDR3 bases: TGTGCCAGCAGCTTAGCGCTAGCGGGGGCCGGAGATACGCAGTATTTT. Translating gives CASSLALAGAGDTQYF.

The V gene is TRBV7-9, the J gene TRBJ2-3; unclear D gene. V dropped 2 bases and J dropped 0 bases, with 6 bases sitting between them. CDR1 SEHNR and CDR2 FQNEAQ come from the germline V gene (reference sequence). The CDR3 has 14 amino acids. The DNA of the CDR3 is TGTGCCAGCAGCTTACTCTTTAGCACAGATACGCAGTATTTT. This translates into CASSLLFSTDTQYF.

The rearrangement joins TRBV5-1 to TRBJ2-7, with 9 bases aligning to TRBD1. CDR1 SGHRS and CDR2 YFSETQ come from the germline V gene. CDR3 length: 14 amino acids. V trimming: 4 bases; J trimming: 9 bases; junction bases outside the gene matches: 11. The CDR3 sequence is CASSRTGTGTGQYF. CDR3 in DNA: TGCGCCAGCAGCAGAACCGGGACAGGGACCGGGCAGTACTTC.

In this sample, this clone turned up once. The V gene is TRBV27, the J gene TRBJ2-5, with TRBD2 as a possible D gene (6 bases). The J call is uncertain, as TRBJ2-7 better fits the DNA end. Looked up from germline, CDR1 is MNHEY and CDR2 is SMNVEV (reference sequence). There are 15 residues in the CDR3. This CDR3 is CASSSGLTLLYEQYF. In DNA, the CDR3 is TGTGCCAGCAGCTCGGGACTCACCTTATTATACGAGCAGTACTTC.

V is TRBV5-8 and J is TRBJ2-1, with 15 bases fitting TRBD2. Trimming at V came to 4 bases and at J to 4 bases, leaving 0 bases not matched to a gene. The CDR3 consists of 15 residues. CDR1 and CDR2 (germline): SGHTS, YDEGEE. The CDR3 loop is CASSGLAGGYNEQFF. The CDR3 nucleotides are TGTGCCAGCAGCGGACTAGCGGGGGGGTACAATGAGCAGTTCTTC.

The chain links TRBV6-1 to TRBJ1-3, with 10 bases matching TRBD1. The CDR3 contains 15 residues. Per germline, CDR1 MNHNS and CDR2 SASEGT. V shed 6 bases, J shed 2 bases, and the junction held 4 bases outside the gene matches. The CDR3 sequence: CASSRQGATGNTIYF. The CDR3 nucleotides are TGTGCCAGCAGCAGACAGGGGGCGACTGGAAACACCATATATTTT.

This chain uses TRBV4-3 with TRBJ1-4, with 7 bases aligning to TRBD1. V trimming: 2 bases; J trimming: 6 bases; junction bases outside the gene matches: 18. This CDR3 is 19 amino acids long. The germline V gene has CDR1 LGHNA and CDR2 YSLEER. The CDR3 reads CASSQWGQIARLPDEKLFF. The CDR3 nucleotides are TGCGCCAGCAGCCAATGGGGACAGATTGCACGTCTGCCAGATGAAAAACTGTTTTTT.

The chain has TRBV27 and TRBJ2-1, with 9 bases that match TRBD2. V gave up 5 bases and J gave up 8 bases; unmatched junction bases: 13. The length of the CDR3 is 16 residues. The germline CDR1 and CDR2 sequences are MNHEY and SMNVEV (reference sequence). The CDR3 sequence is CASSPSPGLARDEQFF. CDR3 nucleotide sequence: TGTGCCAGCAGTCCCTCTCCGGGACTAGCTAGGGATGAGCAGTTCTTC.

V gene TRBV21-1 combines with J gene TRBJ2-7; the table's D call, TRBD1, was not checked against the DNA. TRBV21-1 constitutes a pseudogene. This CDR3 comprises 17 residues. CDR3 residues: CASRAAGTGTLGYEQYF. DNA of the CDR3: TGTGCCAGCAGGGCCGCCGGGACAGGGACATTGGGCTACGAGCAGTACTTC.

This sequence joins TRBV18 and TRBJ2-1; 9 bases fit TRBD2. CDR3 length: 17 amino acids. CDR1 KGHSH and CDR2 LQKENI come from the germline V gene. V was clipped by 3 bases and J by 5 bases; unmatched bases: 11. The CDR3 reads CASSPRMPSGENNEQFF. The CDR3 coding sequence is TGTGCCAGCTCACCGAGAATGCCTAGCGGGGAGAACAATGAGCAGTTCTTC.